The 24 T cell receptor beta chains below all came from one sample that was sequenced in a study of blood T cell repertoires in COVID-19. Assay: immunoSEQ multiplex PCR; the TCRdb copy retains only in-frame clones and omits some. Among 300,000 to 400,000 clones, roughly 90% were seen once, and the ten largest hold approximately 7.4%. Material for sequencing was peripheral blood. These receptors originate from a woman aged 70-85 years with COVID-19, enrolled during active disease.

This chain connects TRBV3-1 (or the pseudogene TRBV3-2) to TRBJ2-3, with D perhaps TRBD2 (5 bases). Trimming removed 1 base at V and 6 bases at J, with 8 bases between. Germline V lookup: CDR1 LGHDT, CDR2 YNNKEL (reference sequence). The CDR3 spans 13 residues. The CDR3 region is CASSQVGVDTQYF. In nucleotides, the CDR3 is TGTGCCAGCAGCCAAGTCGGGGTGGATACGCAGTATTTT.

V and J are TRBV11-2 and TRBJ1-5, with D perhaps TRBD1 (6 bases). The CDR3 consists of 12 residues. Per germline, CDR1 SGHAT and CDR2 FQNNGV. V shed 8 bases and J shed 4 bases, with 9 bases lying between them. CDR3 region: CASLGGNQPQHF. The CDR3 DNA reads as TGTGCCAGCCTAGGGGGAAATCAGCCCCAGCATTTT.

V usage is TRBV19 and J usage is TRBJ1-2; maybe TRBD1 (5 bases). CDR1 is LNHDA and CDR2 is SQIVND in the germline V gene (reference sequence). This CDR3 is built from 18 residues. V was trimmed by 3 bases and J by 0 bases, leaving 20 bases between them. CDR3 coding DNA: TGTGCCAGTAGTATTCCACCCGCCCAGGGTCGGGCTAACTATGGCTACACCTTC. This gives the protein CASSIPPAQGRANYGYTF.

This chain uses TRBV5-1 with TRBJ1-1; 8 bases are shared with TRBD1. There are 16 residues in the CDR3. The V and J ends lost 0 bases and 2 bases, in that order; junction bases with no gene match: 6. Germline V gene data show CDR1 as SGHRS and CDR2 as YFSETQ. The CDR3 bases are TGCGCCAGCAGCTTGGGACCGCAGGGGGCTAACACTGAAGCTTTCTTT. Amino acids: CASSLGPQGANTEAFF. Full variable domain (rest looked up from reference TRBV5-1 and TRBJ1-1): KAGVTQTPRYLIKTRGQQVTLSCSPISGHRSVSWYQQTPGQGLQFLFEYFSETQRNKGNFPGRFSGRQFSNSRSEMNVSTLELGDSALYLCASSLGPQGANTEAFFGQGTRLTVV.

The rearrangement uses TRBV27 and TRBJ1-1, with 9 bases identical to TRBD1. CDR1 is MNHEY and CDR2 is SMNVEV in the germline V gene (reference sequence). The CDR3 loop spans 15 amino acids. After removal of 5 bases from V and 5 bases from J, the junction contained 9 bases not matched to a gene. The CDR3 bases are TGTGCCAGCAGTCTGAGCCGGGACAGGGTAACTGAAGCTTTCTTT. This translates into CASSLSRDRVTEAFF.

The chain joins TRBV4-2 to TRBJ1-3, with 8 bases aligning to TRBD1. Germline V gene lookup returns CDR1 LGHNA and CDR2 YNFKEQ. The CDR3 has 16 residues. Trimming removed 3 bases from V and 2 bases from J; junction bases left unmatched: 6. Written as DNA, the CDR3 is TGTGCCAGCAGCCAGGGCCAACAGGGGGCTGGAAACACCATATATTTT. Its protein product is CASSQGQQGAGNTIYF.

This rearrangement joins TRBV5-1 to TRBJ1-2, with D hard to call. The CDR3 is 14 amino acids. V was trimmed by 3 bases and J by 2 bases, leaving 11 bases between them. Germline V CDR1 and CDR2: SGHRS, YFSETQ. Written as DNA, the CDR3 is TGCGCCAGCAGCTATGACTTAGCAAACTATGGCTACACCTTC. Translation gives CASSYDLANYGYTF.

This clone was counted at least ten times. The identical CDR3 is also encoded by other nucleotide sequences in the sample. The chain recombines TRBV19 with TRBJ2-3; perhaps TRBD1 as D (5 bases). The CDR3 covers 13 residues. Germline CDR1 and CDR2: LNHDA and SQIVND (reference sequence). V was clipped by 2 bases and J by 6 bases, with 9 bases between them. The CDR3: CASSIRGADTQYF. The CDR3 DNA sequence: TGTGCCAGTAGTATACGTGGGGCCGATACGCAGTATTTT.

The CDR3 DNA reads TGTGCCAGCAGCCAGAGGGAGGGGGAGCCCCAGCATTTT. Amino acid sequence: CASSQREGEPQHF. This chain links TRBV9 with TRBJ1-5; maybe TRBD1 (6 bases). The CDR3 length is 13 residues. The germline CDR1 and CDR2 sequences are SGDLS and YYNGEE. Trimming cost V 4 bases and J 8 bases, with 13 bases left between them.

This rearrangement joins TRBV27 to TRBJ1-2, with a possible D match to TRBD1 (6 bases). The germline V gene has CDR1 MNHEY and CDR2 SMNVEV (reference sequence). V was clipped by 0 bases and J by 4 bases, with 12 bases between them. The CDR3 extends over 15 amino acids. CDR3 sequence: CASSLSGGAIYGYTF. The CDR3 DNA reads as TGTGCCAGCAGTTTATCCGGGGGGGCCATCTATGGCTACACCTTC.

The genes are TRBV4-1 and TRBJ1-4, with TRBD1 identical over 8 bases. The CDR3 extends over 14 amino acids. V was clipped by 3 bases and J by 6 bases; unmatched bases: 3. Germline CDR1 MGHRA, CDR2 YSYEKL. The CDR3 DNA follows: TGCGCCAGCAGCCACGGACAGGGCGATGAAAAACTGTTTTTT. The encoded protein is CASSHGQGDEKLFF.

The rearrangement uses TRBV11-3 and TRBJ1-3, with D hard to call. CDR1 and CDR2 from the germline V gene are SGHNT and YENEEA. V lost 0 bases and J 0 bases, leaving 15 bases between the germline ends. The CDR3 runs 18 residues. Here the CDR3 DNA reads TGTGCCAGCAGCTTAGATCCTCTCACAGCAAACTCTGGAAACACCATATATTTT. Translating gives CASSLDPLTANSGNTIYF.

J is TRBJ2-7 and V is TRBV27; perhaps TRBD2 as D (7 bases). The V gene's germline CDR1 is MNHEY and CDR2 SMNVEV (reference sequence). With 5 bases removed from V and 5 bases from J, the gap between germline ends came to 10 bases. This CDR3 is 12 amino acids long. Here the CDR3 reads CASSGGGDEQYF. The CDR3 DNA reads TGTGCCAGCAGTGGGGGGGGCGACGAGCAGTACTTC.

A remark on this clone: This same CDR3 is encoded by further DNA sequences in the sample. The chain has TRBV6-5 and TRBJ1-1, with D tentatively TRBD1 (6 bases). Trimming took 0 bases from V and 5 from J, leaving 10 bases between them. CDR3 length: 14 amino acids. Germline V gives CDR1 MNHEY, CDR2 SVGAGI. CDR3 sequence: CASSYSRGGTEAFF. CDR3 DNA: TGTGCCAGCAGTTACTCGAGGGGGGGGACTGAAGCTTTCTTT.

The V and J genes are TRBV19 and TRBJ1-1; 7 bases align to TRBD1. The CDR3 extends over 14 amino acids. Germline lookup yields CDR1 LNHDA and CDR2 SQIVND (reference sequence). V lost 7 bases, J lost 1 base, and 6 bases stayed unmatched. This CDR3 reads CASTPDRANTEAFF. The DNA of the CDR3 is TGTGCCAGTACCCCCGACAGGGCGAACACTGAAGCTTTCTTT.

The V gene is TRBV6-5, the J gene TRBJ1-2; D not resolved. The V and J ends lost 7 bases and 2 bases respectively, with 14 bases between them. The CDR3 extends over 14 amino acids. The germline V gene encodes CDR1 MNHEY and CDR2 SVGAGI. This CDR3 is CASTLTTGNYGYTF. The CDR3 DNA is TGTGCCAGCACTCTCACGACTGGGAACTATGGCTACACCTTC.

This clone has only a few counts. This sequence joins TRBV5-1 and TRBJ1-1; TRBD1 is a possible D gene (5 bases). Trimming cost V 4 bases and J 1 base, with 17 bases left between them. Per the germline V gene, CDR1 is SGHRS and CDR2 is YFSETQ. CDR3 length equals 16 residues. DNA of the CDR3: TGCGCCAGCAGCCCCGGGACTTCCTGGGGGAACACTGAAGCTTTCTTT. Amino acid sequence: CASSPGTSWGNTEAFF.

This clone was counted once. The chain links TRBV4-1 to TRBJ1-4, with 10 positions matching TRBD1. V trimming: 6 bases; J trimming: 2 bases; junction bases outside the gene matches: 3. The CDR3 loop spans 15 amino acids. From germline, CDR1 is MGHRA and CDR2 YSYEKL. The CDR3 DNA sequence: TGCGCCAGCAGTCAGACAGGGGGCACTAATGAAAAACTGTTTTTT. As protein: CASSQTGGTNEKLFF.

CDR3 sequence reads: CASSQPTGALLSSYNSPLHF. For the CDR3, the DNA is TGCGCCAGCAGCCAACCCACAGGAGCCCTCCTTAGCTCCTATAATTCACCCCTCCACTTT. The chain links TRBV4-1 to TRBJ1-6; possible D gene TRBD1, 5 bases. This CDR3 has 20 residues. Trimming cost V 2 bases and J 0 bases, with 20 bases left between them. The V gene's germline CDR1 is MGHRA and CDR2 YSYEKL.

This rearrangement joins TRBV7-2 to TRBJ1-2; TRBD1 matches 8 bases. V gave up 1 base and J gave up 3 bases; unmatched junction bases: 10. The germline gives CDR1 SGHTA, CDR2 FQGNSA. CDR3 size: 17 residues. The CDR3 spells CASSLDLFAQGDYGYTF. CDR3 bases: TGTGCCAGCAGCTTAGATCTTTTCGCACAGGGGGACTATGGCTACACCTTC.

The sample holds a few counts of this clone. The gene calls are TRBV12-3 or TRBV12-4 and TRBJ1-5; 7 positions agree with TRBD1. Unmatched junction bases numbered 3, after V lost 6 bases and J lost 4 bases. The CDR3 totals 13 residues. The CDR3 loop is CASRGTANQPQHF. In DNA form, the CDR3 reads TGTGCCAGCAGGGGGACAGCAAATCAGCCCCAGCATTTT.

The chain employs TRBV2 and TRBJ2-3; possible D gene TRBD2, 6 bases. CDR3 length: 15 residues. CDR1 SNHLY and CDR2 FYNNEI come from the germline V gene. The germline V and J ends were trimmed by 8 bases and 4 bases, with 19 bases remaining between them. The CDR3 spells CASQGLAGRADTQYF. CDR3 bases: TGTGCCAGCCAAGGACTGGCGGGGAGAGCAGATACGCAGTATTTT.

This sequence joins TRBV30 and TRBJ1-2; D gene ambiguous. CDR3 length equals 13 residues. Trimming pared 8 bases from V and 1 base from J, leaving 14 bases between. CDR1 GTSNPN and CDR2 SVGIG come from the germline V gene (reference sequence). Here the CDR3 DNA reads TGTGCCCTGATACCCCGGTATAACTATGGCTACACCTTC. This gives the protein CALIPRYNYGYTF.

The chain links TRBV2 to TRBJ2-1; maybe TRBD1 (6 bases). CDR1 is SNHLY, CDR2 FYNNEI, per germline. The CDR3 is 13 residues long. With 7 bases removed from V and 1 base from J, the gap between germline ends came to 8 bases. CDR3 loop: CASNQGSYNEQFF. In DNA, the CDR3 is TGTGCCAGCAATCAGGGGTCCTACAATGAGCAGTTCTTC.